This T cell receptor beta chain emerged from a study of identical twins. The germline gives CDR1 MNHEY, CDR2 SMNVEV (reference sequence). J gave up 7 bases and V 5 bases, and 14 bases lay outside the gene matches. This CDR3 region has 16 residues. One entry per CDR3 protein, called by TCRdb with MiXCR from the 5' RACE reads. Altogether about 1.7 million distinct CDR3 sequences are present, less than 40% being singletons, with the ten largest covering around 0.25%. The clonotype originates from a newborn girl in good health. Material for sequencing was cord blood. V gene TRBV27 combines with J gene TRBJ2-7; 10 nucleotides line up with TRBD2. As DNA, the CDR3 is TGTGCCAGCAGTCGCCGGGGGACTAGCGCTAGCAATGAGCAGTACTTC. Encoded protein: CASSRRGTSASNEQYF.